This entry lists 9 T cell receptor beta chains sequenced from one sample in a study of blood T cells in healthy people across ages. Primers used in a second PCR of about 6 to 11 cycles were a sample-barcoded 5' primer and a J-beta primer mix. MiXCR, applied by TCRdb to the 5' RACE reads, yields one record per CDR3 protein. Of about a million distinct CDR3 sequences listed, approximately 38% are singletons. Input material: blood. These receptors originate from a man younger than 30 in good health.

This clonotype was seen a few times. The chain's CDR3 is CASSKQGATTNEKLFF. CDR3 in DNA: TGCGCCAGCAGTAAGCAGGGGGCTACCACTAATGAAAAACTGTTTTTT. The chain has TRBV5-1 and TRBJ1-4; 8 bases line up with TRBD1. The CDR3 extends over 16 amino acids. V lost 5 bases to trimming and J lost 2 bases; unmatched junction nucleotides: 8. Germline V gene data show CDR1 as SGHRS and CDR2 as YFSETQ.

A single count supports this clonotype. The chain recombines TRBV7-3 with TRBJ2-3; D gene uncertain. V gave up 2 bases and J gave up 4 bases, with 13 bases separating them. The CDR3 spans 15 residues. The germline V gene encodes CDR1 SGHTA and CDR2 FQGTGA. The chain's CDR3 is CASSLWSRTADTQYF. The CDR3 DNA follows: TGTGCCAGCAGCTTATGGAGTCGCACCGCAGATACGCAGTATTTT.

The chain links TRBV24-1 to TRBJ2-1, with D unresolved. Germline V gene sequence: CDR1 KGHDR, CDR2 SFDVKD. V was cut by 1 base and J by 7 bases, with 10 bases left in between. This CDR3 spans 14 amino acids. The CDR3 sequence is CATSDFGQNNEQFF. The CDR3, as DNA: TGTGCCACCAGTGATTTTGGGCAGAATAATGAGCAGTTCTTC.

V usage is TRBV28 and J usage is TRBJ1-3; tentative D call: TRBD1 (5 bases). The germline gives CDR1 MDHEN, CDR2 SYDVKM. V gave up 6 bases and J gave up 0 bases, with 15 bases separating them. The CDR3 length is 16 residues. CDR3 loop: CASRSHGGDSGNTIYF. Written as DNA, the CDR3 is TGTGCCAGCAGATCCCACGGGGGAGACTCTGGAAACACCATATATTTT. Complete variable domain (other parts from reference TRBV28 and TRBJ1-3): DVKVTQSSRYLVKRTGEKVFLECVQDMDHENMFWYRQDPGLGLRLIYFSYDVKMKEKGDIPEGYSVSREKKERFSLILESASTNQTSMYLCASRSHGGDSGNTIYFGEGSWLTVV.

This clonotype was seen only a few times. The chain carries TRBV20-1 and TRBJ2-4, with D unresolved. The CDR3 is 14 amino acids. V was clipped by 1 base and J by 0 bases, with 7 bases between them. Germline V gene sequence: CDR1 DFQATT, CDR2 SNEGSKA (reference sequence). The CDR3 DNA sequence: TGCAGTGCTAGAGGGGGTGGAGCCAAAAACATTCAGTACTTC. This codes for CSARGGGAKNIQYF.

This clonotype was seen only once. Possible read error: a much larger clone is one base away. The J gene is TRBJ1-2, the V gene TRBV7-6; no reliable D call. Germline CDR1 and CDR2: SGHVS and FNYEAQ. The CDR3 is made up of 14 amino acids. CDR3 in amino acids: CVSSLLSDFYGYTF. In nucleotides, the CDR3 is TGTGTCAGCAGCTTATTATCTGACTTTTATGGCTACACCTTC.

The rearrangement links TRBV20-1 to TRBJ2-2; tentatively, D is TRBD2 (5 bases). V gave up 3 bases and J gave up 5 bases, with 10 bases separating them. The germline CDR1 and CDR2 sequences are DFQATT and SNEGSKA (reference sequence). The CDR3 consists of 13 residues. Written as DNA, the CDR3 is TGCAGTGCTAGGGGGAGTGGAACCGGGGAGCTGTTTTTT. Amino acids: CSARGSGTGELFF.

This clonotype was counted a few times. The chain couples TRBV27 to TRBJ2-7; D possibly corresponds to TRBD1 (5 bases). Germline CDR1 reads MNHEY; CDR2 reads SMNVEV (reference sequence). The CDR3 has 12 residues. V was trimmed by 5 bases and J by 5 bases, leaving 10 bases between them. CDR3 protein: CASSRTSHEQYF. Written as DNA, the CDR3 is TGTGCCAGCAGTCGGACATCCCACGAGCAGTACTTC.

V is TRBV12-3 or TRBV12-4 and J is TRBJ1-1; 11 nucleotides agree with TRBD1. V was clipped by 5 bases and J by 10 bases; unmatched bases: 6. This CDR3 has 13 amino acids. CDR3 nucleotides: TGTGCCAGCAGTCCTGGACAGGGGGCGAGAGCTTTCTTT. Translation gives CASSPGQGARAFF.